Each of the 3 T cell receptor beta chains below was sequenced from the same sample in a study of beta chain features in type 1 diabetes. Isolated RNA was reverse transcribed in full, so expressed TCRB transcripts were sequenced. The method was immunoSEQ multiplex PCR; TCRdb's version includes in-frame clones alone and lacks a portion of them. The sample lists about 470,000 clones, 25% to 35% occurring once. Material: naive CD4+ T cells from blood. The receptor set was obtained from a man aged 18 to 35 in good health.

The DNA of the CDR3 is TGCAGTGCTAATCTCGCGCGCGAGCAGTACTTC. It translates to CSANLAREQYF. The chain couples TRBV20-1 to TRBJ2-7; D is ambiguous. Germline-derived CDR1 and CDR2 are DFQATT and SNEGSKA (reference sequence). The CDR3 covers 11 residues. V was shortened by 4 bases and J by 6 bases, with 10 bases between the two germline ends.

This clone was counted between two and nine times. CDR3 amino acids: CASSLLLAGNDNEQFF. The CDR3 DNA reads TGTGCCAGCAGCTTGCTTTTGGCAGGGAACGACAATGAGCAGTTCTTC. This chain links TRBV13 with TRBJ2-1, with D perhaps matching TRBD1 (5 bases). Deletions cut 3 bases from V and 5 bases from J, with 17 bases between. The CDR3 has 16 amino acids. The germline gives CDR1 PRHDT, CDR2 FYEKMQ (reference sequence).

This clone has just a few counts. The sample contains more than one DNA sequence encoding this CDR3. V and J are TRBV30 and TRBJ2-7, with 8 positions matching TRBD1. Germline V lookup: CDR1 GTSNPN, CDR2 SVGIG (reference sequence). J gave up 5 bases and V 0 bases, and 3 bases lay outside the gene matches. The CDR3 length is 13 residues. The CDR3, as DNA: TGTGCCTGGAGTGTACAGGGGGGCCACGAGCAGTACTTC. Translated: CAWSVQGGHEQYF.